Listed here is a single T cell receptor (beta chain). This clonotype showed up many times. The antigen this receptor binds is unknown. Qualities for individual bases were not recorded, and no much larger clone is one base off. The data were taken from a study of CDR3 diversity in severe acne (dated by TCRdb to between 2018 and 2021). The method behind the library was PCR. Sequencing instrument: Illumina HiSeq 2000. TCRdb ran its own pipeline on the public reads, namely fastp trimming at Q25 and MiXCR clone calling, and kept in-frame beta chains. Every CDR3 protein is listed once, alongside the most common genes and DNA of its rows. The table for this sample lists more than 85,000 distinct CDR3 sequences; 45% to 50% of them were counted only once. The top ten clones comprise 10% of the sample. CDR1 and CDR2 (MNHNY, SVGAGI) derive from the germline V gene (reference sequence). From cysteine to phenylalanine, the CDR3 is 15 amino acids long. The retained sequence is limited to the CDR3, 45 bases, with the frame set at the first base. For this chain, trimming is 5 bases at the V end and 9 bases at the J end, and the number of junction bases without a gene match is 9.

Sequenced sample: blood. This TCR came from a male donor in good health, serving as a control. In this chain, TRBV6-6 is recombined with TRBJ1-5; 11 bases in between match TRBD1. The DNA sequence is TGTGCCAGCAGTAAGGGACAGGGGGAGGTGTGGCCCCAGCATTTT. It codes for CASSKGQGEVWPQHF.